The present T cell receptor (beta chain) was sequenced within a study of T cell changes during pregnancy in multiple sclerosis. Libraries were prepared by immunoSEQ multiplex PCR; TCRdb keeps only in-frame clonotypes and omits some of them. Seen here are roughly 50,000 clones, over 80% observed once, and the top ten hold around 0.25%. Germline CDR1 and CDR2: SGDLS and YYNGEE. This CDR3 region has 14 residues. Trimming stripped 5 bases from V and 3 bases from J, with 14 bases between. This receptor was identified in a female donor with multiple sclerosis, enrolled in a pregnancy study. The sequencing here drew on CD4+ T cells from peripheral blood mononuclear cells, taken in the third trimester of pregnancy. V gene TRBV9 combines with J gene TRBJ1-1; tentative D call: TRBD1 (5 bases). The CDR3 bases are TGTGCCAGCAGTCGGCGGGGGAGGGACACTGAAGCTTTCTTT. Translation: CASSRRGRDTEAFF.